This TCR beta chain was documented in a study of control samples from healthy donors and cancer patients. With 2 bases removed from V and 6 bases from J, the gap between germline ends came to 10 bases. This CDR3 has 13 residues. CDR1 and CDR2 (germline): MDHEN, SYDVKM. Using immunoSEQ multiplex PCR, the repertoire was profiled, and TCRdb retains in-frame clones only, with some absent. The table shows more than 150,000 clones, with 93% occurring only once. This chain connects TRBV28 to TRBJ1-1, with D perhaps matching TRBD1 (6 bases). Sequencing used blood. This clonotype was sampled from a man over 45 in good health. CDR3 in amino acids: CASSLGGRAEAFF. CDR3 DNA: TGTGCCAGCAGTTTAGGGGGGCGGGCTGAAGCTTTCTTT.